A few counts support the clone carrying this TCR beta chain. Its antigen is unidentified. The data are from a study of identical twins. Notes on the study in general: For zero-insertion analyses, partial confounding could come from invariant MAIT and iNKT cells. The analysis was cross-sectional rather than longitudinal within donors.

CDR1 and CDR2 from the germline V gene are LGHDT and YNNKEL (reference sequence). The CDR3 is made up of 16 amino acids. The ends were cut back, 4 bases at V and 4 bases at J, with 20 bases in the middle. A universal primer site arose from template switching, and cDNA bore unique molecular identifiers. MiXCR was run by TCRdb on the 5' RACE reads, yielding one entry per CDR3 protein. The sample records 450,000 to 650,000 distinct CDR3 sequences, 7.5% to 10% being singletons. Separately, the same data were catalogued under a study of yellow fever vaccine responses in identical twins. That paper notes: Twins' vaccine T cell response reportedly gave the appearance of partial convergence and partial personalization.

V usage is TRBV3-1 and J usage is TRBJ2-7; D is uncertain. The sequenced sample was PBMCs. This receptor was taken from a woman younger than 35 in good health. The CDR3 spells CASSPPGDGLPYEQYF. The DNA for the CDR3 is TGTGCCAGCAGCCCCCCAGGAGACGGTTTACCTTACGAGCAGTACTTC.